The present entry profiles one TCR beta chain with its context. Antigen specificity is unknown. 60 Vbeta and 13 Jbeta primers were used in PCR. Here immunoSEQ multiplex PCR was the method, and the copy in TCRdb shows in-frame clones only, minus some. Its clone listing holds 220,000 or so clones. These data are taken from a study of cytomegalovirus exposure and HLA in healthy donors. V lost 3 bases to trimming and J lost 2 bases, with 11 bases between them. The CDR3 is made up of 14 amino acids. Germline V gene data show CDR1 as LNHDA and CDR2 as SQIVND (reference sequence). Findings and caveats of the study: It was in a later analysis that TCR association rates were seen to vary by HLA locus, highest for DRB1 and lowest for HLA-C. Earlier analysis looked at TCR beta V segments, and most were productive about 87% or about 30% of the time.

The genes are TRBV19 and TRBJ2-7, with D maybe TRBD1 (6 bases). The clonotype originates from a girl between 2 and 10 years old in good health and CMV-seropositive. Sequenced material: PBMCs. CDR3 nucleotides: TGTGCCAGTAGTATGACAGGATCCCCCTACGAGCAGTACTTC. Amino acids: CASSMTGSPYEQYF.